The TCR beta chain under discussion was sequenced for a study of prognosis after radiotherapy for stage I lung cancer. The wider study: Recruiting of stage I non-small cell lung cancer patients into the study occurred between early 2018 and 2019. Study observations and caveats: The study left the tumor specificity of the expanded TCR clones undetermined. Reduced unique TCR clone counts were recorded after stereotactic body radiation therapy, with a median of around 10,000 versus 6,900.

A word on this clonotype: The antigen is unknown.

The CDR3 covers 15 residues. Trimming removed 7 bases from V and 2 bases from J, with 18 bases in between. From germline, CDR1 is MNHEY and CDR2 SMNVEV (reference sequence). By two-round multiplex PCR, the TCR beta CDR3 was amplified from genomic DNA. Used in first-round PCR were primers specific to each TRBV and TRBJ gene. Each CDR3 protein gets one entry after TCRdb re-called the multiplex PCR reads with MiXCR. This table has about 16,000 distinct CDR3 sequences, 35% to 45% appearing once. The TCR sequence derives from a donor aged 50 or older with non-small cell lung cancer. The source was PBMCs, collected before or after stereotactic body radiation therapy (not recorded which). V usage is TRBV27 and J usage is TRBJ2-7; a weak D match, TRBD2 (5 bases). CDR3 residues: CASKKASGGTYEQYF. Here the CDR3 DNA reads TGTGCCAGCAAAAAAGCAAGCGGTGGAACCTACGAGCAGTACTTC.